This entry concerns a single TCR beta chain. This specimen comes from a study of PD-L1 blockade in urothelial cancer. In the study overall: Researchers looked at the blood 3 weeks (second dose) and 6 weeks after treatment began.

The time point was: peripheral blood 6 weeks after treatment start. Metastatic or locally advanced urothelial carcinoma was present in the patients. The table came from immunoSEQ multiplex PCR; TCRdb's copy has only in-frame clones and leaves some out. The repertoire holds about 40,000 clones, with roughly 90% as singletons. CDR3 length: 14 amino acids. Looked up from germline, CDR1 is MNHNS and CDR2 is SASEGT. The V end was cut by 4 bases, the J end by 1 base, with 10 bases between. Sequenced material: PBMCs, taken around atezolizumab (anti-PD-L1) treatment. This receptor was obtained from a man in his 60s with urothelial cancer. This chain uses TRBV6-1 with TRBJ1-2, with D perhaps matching TRBD1 (5 bases). The CDR3 DNA reads as TGTGCCAGCAGTGGGACATTGAATAACTATGGCTACACCTTC. Protein product: CASSGTLNNYGYTF.